This entry describes one TCR beta chain. This clonotype showed up just a few times. Its antigen is unknown. The input lacks base qualities; no much larger clone sits a single base away. This sample was included in a study of vaccination and CD4 T cells after COVID-19 (dated by TCRdb to 2021 to 2024). Some background on the complete study: SARS-CoV-2 positivity had been established in the convalescent patients by nasal swab PCR, and mild disease was recorded in several of these patients and severe disease in one. For stimulating the cultures, overlapping spike peptide pools were used, derived from SARS-CoV-2 as well as from the common cold coronaviruses HCoV-NL63, HCoV-OC43 and HCoV-229E. As controls, cultures received a CEFX viral epitope pool (the positive control), an HIV-1 Nef peptide pool (the negative control), or no peptide at all. Post-COVID blood samples were collected from convalescent patients a median of around 100 days after diagnosis, with a range of roughly 35 to 180 days. The spike-specific CD4+ TCR repertoire was compared before and after mRNA vaccination in approximately 9 COVID-19 convalescent patients and a handful of infection-naive healthy vaccine recipients. Post-vaccine blood samples were collected a median of 72 days after the second vaccine dose, ranging from about 12 to 241 days. The convalescent cohort included six males and four females, with two Hispanic individuals, seven Caucasians, two Asians and one multiracial person. Two doses of either the Pfizer-BioNTech BNT162b2 vaccine (n=8) or the Moderna mRNA-1273 vaccine (n=2) were administered to participants. Findings and caveats that apply to the study as a whole: Only a relatively small number of convalescent patients were included in the study, and early timepoints following natural infection were not analyzed. Of the vaccine-specific clones in convalescent patients, 304 of 307, or nearly all, reacted only to SARS-CoV-2 spike and did not cross-react with common cold coronaviruses. Among convalescent patients, a median around 86% of the SARS-CoV-2-reactive clones seen after vaccination appeared only after vaccination, which suggests priming specific to the vaccine. The median number of SARS-CoV-2-reactive clonotypes rose from roughly 20 after infection to a few dozen after vaccination, but the change was not significant.

From cysteine to phenylalanine, the CDR3 is 14 amino acids long. Left in the record is the CDR3 DNA by itself, 42 bases read in frame from the first base. The CDR1 and CDR2 encoded by the germline V gene are SGHAT and FQNNGV. For this chain, trimming is 7 bases at the V end and 2 bases at the J end, and the number of junction bases without a gene match is 3. In the paper's terms, the treatment or condition label means: roughly 11-day PBMC culture with coronavirus spike peptide pools or control peptides (ViraFEST assay). To expand antigen-specific T cells with peptide pools and then pick out the expanded clonotypes through TCR sequencing, the study relied on the ViraFEST assay. The convalescent patients' positive SARS-CoV-2 PCR tests fell between March and December 2020, which was before the Alpha, Beta and Delta variants emerged in the United States. PBMCs were cultured at roughly 1.8 million per well in IMDM supplemented with 5% human AB serum and about 10 IU/ml IL-2, with 9.5 to 10 ug/ml peptide pools added. Half of the culture medium was replaced with fresh IL-2-containing medium on days 3 and 7. CD4+ T cells were isolated after approximately eleven days of culture through negative selection using the EasySep CD4+ T cell isolation kit. Ficoll-Paque Plus gradient centrifugation was used to isolate PBMCs from whole blood, and the isolated PBMCs were then either used fresh or cryopreserved at -140C. Culture conditions were generally each tested in triplicate wells.

Library preparation was by PCR. At the Johns Hopkins FTIC core, DNA from the cultured CD4+ T cells underwent TCR sequencing with the Oncomine TCR Beta short-read assay. Genomic DNA was extracted from the cultured CD4+ T cells with the QIAamp micro DNA kit. The Oncomine TCR Beta libraries from cultured CD4+ T cells were pooled using unique dual indexes and then sequenced on an Illumina iSeq 100. Per the original workflow: Non-productive sequences were removed, and CDR3s that did not start with C, did not end with F or W, or were shorter than 7 amino acids were discarded. The MANAFEST web application was used to identify antigen-specific clonotypes by comparing peptide-stimulated wells against reference wells and other culture wells. For a clone to be called positive, the clone needed an FDR below 0.05, an odds ratio above 5, and a productive frequency above 0.1% in at least two of three replicate wells. Clonotypes that were significantly expanded in both SARS-CoV-2 spike wells and at least one common cold coronavirus spike condition were defined as cross-reactive. Similarity between CDR3 sequences was evaluated in R version 3.6.1 using Levenshtein distances (stringdist) and unrooted phylogenetic trees (ape). The public reads were run again by TCRdb, first through fastp at Q25 and then through MiXCR, and only productive beta chains were kept. Rows with a matching CDR3 protein are joined into one entry that keeps the most common DNA and genes. The V and J calls were determined by TCRdb, not by the authors. In this sample the table shows approximately 10,000 distinct CDR3 sequences, 35% to 50% of which occur a single time. The ten largest clones capture roughly 30% of the sample.

The receptor chain draws on TRBV11-2 and TRBJ2-2, with 8 bases aligning to TRBD2. The receptor was isolated from a human donor who had recovered from COVID-19. The sequenced sample consisted of CD4+ T cells from blood, cultured in vitro. The nucleotide sequence reads as follows: TGTGCCAGCAACGGGGGGGTAAACACCGGGGAGCTGTTTTTT. Translated, it reads CASNGGVNTGELFF.